Shown below are 32 T cell receptor beta chains from a single sample sequenced in a study of blood T cell repertoires in COVID-19. Generated by immunoSEQ multiplex PCR, the TCRdb table keeps only in-frame clones and is missing some. The sample includes 35,000 to 50,000 clones, roughly 84% of them seen just once. Sequenced input: peripheral blood. Every receptor here comes from a man between 45 and 60 years old with active or convalescent COVID-19.

This chain connects TRBV6-5 to TRBJ1-3; D is unclear. Per the germline V gene, CDR1 is MNHEY and CDR2 is SVGAGI. This CDR3 has 14 residues. The V gene lost 7 bases and the J gene lost 0 bases, with 10 bases spanning the gap. The chain's CDR3 is CASILSHSGNTIYF. CDR3 DNA sequence: TGTGCCAGCATATTGAGTCACTCTGGAAACACCATATATTTT.

The rearrangement links TRBV6-5 to TRBJ2-1; 7 bases agree with TRBD1. V dropped 8 bases and J dropped 0; count of bases not matched to a gene: 7. The CDR3 spans 15 residues. Germline V CDR1 and CDR2: MNHEY, SVGAGI. The CDR3 DNA sequence: TGTGCCAGCGGGCTGGGACAGAGCTCCTACAATGAGCAGTTCTTC. It yields the protein CASGLGQSSYNEQFF.

Only one count was recorded for this clone. The chain is built from TRBV2 and TRBJ2-2, with 7 bases identical to TRBD2. The CDR3 spans 14 residues. Germline CDR1 and CDR2: SNHLY and FYNNEI. J was trimmed by 1 base and V by 7 bases; bases with no gene match: 3. The DNA of the CDR3 is TGTGCCAGCACCGGGGAGGGGAACACCGGGGAGCTGTTTTTT. Protein product: CASTGEGNTGELFF.

The chain links TRBV3-1 (or the pseudogene TRBV3-2) to TRBJ1-5; D possibly corresponds to TRBD1 (5 bases). V was clipped by 4 bases and J by 7 bases, with 20 bases between them. This CDR3 comprises 16 residues. The germline CDR1 and CDR2 sequences are LGHDT and YNNKEL (reference sequence). The CDR3 nucleotides read TGTGCCAGCAGCCCCACCCAATTCGGGGGAGGGCAGCCCCAGCATTTT. Protein: CASSPTQFGGGQPQHF.

The chain combines TRBV19 with TRBJ1-1, with 8 positions matching TRBD1. CDR1 is LNHDA, CDR2 SQIVND, per germline (reference sequence). The CDR3 length is 15 residues. The V gene end was trimmed by 4 bases and the J gene end by 6 bases; junction bases not matched to a gene: 10. The CDR3 protein is CASSTPTGEYAEAFF. CDR3 nucleotide sequence: TGTGCCAGTAGTACCCCGACAGGGGAGTACGCTGAAGCTTTCTTT.

J is TRBJ2-2 and V is TRBV19, with unresolved D. The germline V gene encodes CDR1 LNHDA and CDR2 SQIVND (reference sequence). The CDR3 consists of 15 residues. V lost 1 base to trimming and J lost 1 base, with 7 bases between them. As DNA, the CDR3 is TGTGCCAGTAGTATAGGAAACTGGAACACCGGGGAGCTGTTTTTT. Amino acids: CASSIGNWNTGELFF.

The rearrangement links TRBV11-2 to TRBJ2-2, with 10 bases fitting TRBD1. V trimming: 7 bases; J trimming: 6 bases; junction bases outside the gene matches: 5. The CDR3 is made up of 14 amino acids. CDR1 is SGHAT, CDR2 FQNNGV, per germline. The CDR3 here is CASTRDRGSGELFF. The DNA of the CDR3 is TGTGCCAGCACCCGGGACAGGGGTTCCGGGGAGCTGTTTTTT.

The rearrangement links TRBV29-1 to TRBJ2-7; 7 nucleotides match TRBD1. The CDR3 is 14 amino acids. CDR1 is SQVTM, CDR2 ANQGSEA, per germline. With 5 bases clipped from V and 2 bases from J, the junction kept 9 bases outside the gene matches. This CDR3 is CSVHAGGSPYEQYF. The CDR3 DNA is TGCAGCGTTCATGCAGGGGGTTCCCCCTACGAGCAGTACTTC.

CDR3 region: CASSTGQANSPLHF. The CDR3 DNA reads as TGTGCCAGTAGTACAGGACAGGCGAATTCACCCCTCCACTTT. The gene calls are TRBV19 and TRBJ1-6; 7 bases match TRBD1. The germline CDR1 and CDR2 sequences are LNHDA and SQIVND (reference sequence). CDR3 length equals 14 residues. The trim removed 4 bases at V and 7 bases at J, leaving 4 bases unmatched.

The chain has TRBV28 and TRBJ1-1; the match to TRBD1 covers 9 bases. This CDR3 comprises 21 residues. Germline trimming cut 4 bases from V and 3 bases from J; bases unmatched to any gene: 24. The germline V gene encodes CDR1 MDHEN and CDR2 SYDVKM. The CDR3 reads CASSSYGVFETGGRGHTEAFF. The CDR3 DNA is TGTGCCAGCAGTTCTTATGGGGTTTTCGAGACAGGGGGGAGAGGGCACACTGAAGCTTTCTTT.

This chain joins TRBV27 and TRBJ2-2; D unclear. The CDR3 totals 14 residues. Trimming stripped 7 bases from V and 0 bases from J, with 9 bases between. Germline assignment: CDR1 MNHEY and CDR2 SMNVEV (reference sequence). CDR3 in DNA: TGTGCCAGCAACAGTCAACCGAACACCGGGGAGCTGTTTTTT. Protein: CASNSQPNTGELFF.

The rearrangement uses TRBV6-1 and TRBJ2-2; D possibly corresponds to TRBD1 (5 bases). Trimming removed 1 base at V and 5 bases at J, with 14 bases between. Germline lookup yields CDR1 MNHNS and CDR2 SASEGT. The CDR3 has 16 amino acids. CDR3 loop: CASSEDVRGWTGELFF. As DNA, the CDR3 is TGTGCCAGCAGTGAAGATGTTAGGGGATGGACCGGGGAGCTGTTTTTT.

The rearrangement uses TRBV2 and TRBJ1-1; the D is unclear. The CDR3 runs to 13 residues. Per the germline V gene, CDR1 is SNHLY and CDR2 is FYNNEI. With 9 bases removed from V and 0 bases from J, the gap between germline ends came to 11 bases. CDR3 amino acids: CASLRVMNTEAFF. CDR3 bases: TGTGCCAGTCTCCGGGTTATGAACACTGAAGCTTTCTTT.

The genes are TRBV18 and TRBJ1-1; TRBD1 might be the D (6 bases). CDR3 length: 15 residues. The germline gives CDR1 KGHSH, CDR2 LQKENI. V shed 0 bases and J shed 10 bases, with 18 bases lying between them. The CDR3 region has the DNA TGTGCCAGCTCACCACCGGGGGCTCCACCCGACGGAGCTTTCTTT. It encodes CASSPPGAPPDGAFF.

This clone counts as medium-sized. This rearrangement joins TRBV6-1 to TRBJ1-2; no reliable D call. The V end was cut by 1 base, the J end by 8 bases, with 11 bases between. Germline values: CDR1 MNHNS, CDR2 SASEGT. This CDR3 has 13 residues. The CDR3 nucleotides read TGTGCCAGCAGTGAAGTTCTTCCCGGGGGCTACACCTTC. Translating it yields CASSEVLPGGYTF.

The chain combines TRBV29-1 with TRBJ1-2; D gene unclear. The CDR3 is made up of 11 amino acids. V was pared by 5 bases and J by 5 bases, with 9 bases between. Germline V lookup: CDR1 SQVTM, CDR2 ANQGSEA. The CDR3: CSVKEMYGYTF. CDR3 nucleotide sequence: TGCAGCGTTAAGGAGATGTATGGCTACACCTTC. Using reference TRBV29-1 and TRBJ1-2 for the parts outside the CDR3, the full variable domain is SAVISQKPSRDICQRGTSLTIQCQVDSQVTMMFWYRQQPGQSLTLIATANQGSEATYESGFVIDKFPISRPNLTFSTLTVSNMSPEDSSIYLCSVKEMYGYTFGSGTRLTVV.

The genes are TRBV7-8 and TRBJ1-5, with TRBD1 as a possible D gene (6 bases). V was trimmed by 1 base and J by 0 bases, leaving 10 bases between them. Germline V CDR1 and CDR2: SGHVS, FQNEAQ. The CDR3 runs 16 residues. The CDR3 bases are TGTGCCAGCAGCTTAGAAGGGACACATAGCAATCAGCCCCAGCATTTT. Its translation is CASSLEGTHSNQPQHF.

This clone is deemed medium-sized (0.01 to 0.1%). The gene calls are TRBV27 and TRBJ1-2; D gene unclear. V dropped 0 bases and J dropped 3 bases, with 14 bases sitting between them. The CDR3 sequence is 16 residues long. In germline, CDR1 is MNHEY, CDR2 SMNVEV (reference sequence). CDR3 nucleotide sequence: TGTGCCAGCAGTTTATCCATGGGGAGTCGGGACTATGGCTACACCTTC. It encodes CASSLSMGSRDYGYTF.

The V gene is TRBV9, the J gene TRBJ2-3; D remains unclear. From germline, CDR1 is SGDLS and CDR2 YYNGEE. V lost 3 bases, J lost 1 base, and 6 bases lay in between. The CDR3 has 13 residues. The CDR3 DNA follows: TGTGCCAGCAGCGCCGGAGGCACAGATACGCAGTATTTT. Translation: CASSAGGTDTQYF.

The rearrangement joins TRBV19 to TRBJ1-4; D is uncertain. CDR3 size: 14 residues. Trimming stripped 7 bases from V and 4 bases from J, with 13 bases between. CDR1 LNHDA and CDR2 SQIVND come from the germline V gene (reference sequence). This CDR3 reads CASKEGGSNEKLFF. Written as DNA, the CDR3 is TGTGCCAGTAAGGAGGGCGGAAGTAATGAAAAACTGTTTTTT.

For this clone: Compared with germline, one end of the junction differs, possibly owing to a read error. The genes are TRBV6-1 and TRBJ1-4, with a possible D match to TRBD1 (5 bases). Germline V CDR1 and CDR2: MNHNS, SASEGT. This CDR3 comprises 15 residues. The CDR3 loop is CASSEEEGTSEKLFF. The CDR3 DNA is TGTGCCAGCAGTGAAGAGGAGGGGACTAGTGAAAAACTGTTTTTT.

CDR3 in amino acids: CASSPGAFGPTDTQYF. The CDR3 nucleotides are TGTGCCAGCAGCCCAGGGGCCTTTGGGCCAACAGATACGCAGTATTTT. The chain combines TRBV7-7 with TRBJ2-3; D may be TRBD1 (6 bases). Between the trimmed V and J ends, which lost 5 bases and 3 bases, there was a span of 18 bases. Per germline, CDR1 SSHAT and CDR2 FNYEAQ (reference sequence). The CDR3 totals 16 residues.

This chain's CDR3 is CASSLSPTSSETQYF. CDR3 coding DNA: TGTGCCAGCAGCTTATCCCCTACTAGTTCAGAGACCCAGTACTTC. This rearrangement joins TRBV7-3 to TRBJ2-5; a possible D gene is TRBD2 (5 bases). Per the germline V gene, CDR1 is SGHTA and CDR2 is FQGTGA. V was trimmed by 2 bases and J by 4 bases, leaving 14 bases between them. CDR3 length: 15 amino acids.

This rearrangement joins TRBV2 to TRBJ1-1, with 8 bases identical to TRBD1. V was pared by 7 bases and J by 0 bases, with 1 base of the junction left unmatched. CDR1 is SNHLY and CDR2 is FYNNEI in the germline V gene. CDR3 length: 13 residues. The CDR3 loop reads CASKGQVNTEAFF. In DNA form, the CDR3 reads TGTGCCAGCAAGGGACAGGTGAACACTGAAGCTTTCTTT.

This chain joins TRBV9 and TRBJ1-6; 7 bases align to TRBD1. The CDR3 loop spans 15 amino acids. Germline V gene sequence: CDR1 SGDLS, CDR2 YYNGEE. Trimming cost V 2 bases and J 5 bases; bases outside gene matches: 4. CDR3 protein: CASSVRQGDNSPLHF. The CDR3 DNA reads TGTGCCAGCAGCGTTAGACAGGGCGATAATTCACCCCTCCACTTT.

J is TRBJ2-7 and V is TRBV7-3; perhaps TRBD1 as D (5 bases). This CDR3 is built from 16 residues. V lost 0 bases, J lost 2 bases, and 14 bases lay in between. The V gene's germline CDR1 is SGHTA and CDR2 FQGTGA. For the CDR3, the DNA is TGTGCCAGCAGCTTAACGGGCAGGGTACCAACCTACGAGCAGTACTTC. This gives the protein CASSLTGRVPTYEQYF. The full variable domain, completed using reference TRBV7-3 and TRBJ2-7, is GAGVSQTPSNKVTEKGKYVELRCDPISGHTALYWYRQSLGQGPEFLIYFQGTGAADDSGLPNDRFFAVRPEGSVSTLKIQRTERGDSAVYLCASSLTGRVPTYEQYFGPGTRLTVT.

The genes are TRBV19 and TRBJ1-2, with TRBD1 matching over 8 bases. The CDR3 is 14 amino acids. Germline CDR1 LNHDA, CDR2 SQIVND (reference sequence). V trimming: 5 bases; J trimming: 7 bases; junction bases outside the gene matches: 9. Here the CDR3 reads CASSVFSGGSGYTF. Written as DNA, the CDR3 is TGTGCCAGTAGTGTTTTTTCAGGGGGCAGTGGCTACACCTTC.

This rearrangement joins TRBV5-6 to TRBJ2-1, with TRBD1 as a possible D gene (6 bases). The CDR3 runs to 15 residues. The germline V gene has CDR1 SGHDT and CDR2 YYEEEE. V was clipped by 4 bases and J by 2 bases, with 13 bases between them. The CDR3 coding sequence is TGTGCCAGCAGCACATACAGGGAAACCTACAATGAGCAGTTCTTC. Translated: CASSTYRETYNEQFF. Full variable domain (rest looked up from reference TRBV5-6 and TRBJ2-1): DAGVTQSPTHLIKTRGQQVTLRCSPKSGHDTVSWYQQALGQGPQFIFQYYEEEERQRGNFPDRFSGHQFPNYSSELNVNALLLGDSALYLCASSTYRETYNEQFFGPGTRLTVL.

The chain employs TRBV28 and TRBJ1-5; D unresolved. Trimming removed 6 bases from V and 0 bases from J, with 12 bases in between. The CDR3 runs 15 residues. Germline lookup yields CDR1 MDHEN and CDR2 SYDVKM. The CDR3 spells CASRPLSFSNQPQHF. The CDR3 nucleotides read TGTGCCAGCAGACCCCTGAGTTTTAGCAATCAGCCCCAGCATTTT. The variable domain in full, with the rest retrieved from reference TRBV28 and TRBJ1-5, is DVKVTQSSRYLVKRTGEKVFLECVQDMDHENMFWYRQDPGLGLRLIYFSYDVKMKEKGDIPEGYSVSREKKERFSLILESASTNQTSMYLCASRPLSFSNQPQHFGDGTRLSIL.

The V call is TRBV6-1, the J call TRBJ2-7; maybe TRBD2 (5 bases). The V and J ends lost 2 bases and 6 bases respectively, with 23 bases between them. CDR1 and CDR2 from the germline V gene are MNHNS and SASEGT. The CDR3 length is 17 residues. CDR3 nucleotides: TGTGCCAGCAGTGAATTTTCAAGCGGTGATTACCTTTTCGAGCAGTACTTC. Translated: CASSEFSSGDYLFEQYF.

This clone was counted a few times. The genes are TRBV11-2 and TRBJ2-1, with D tentatively TRBD2 (5 bases). This CDR3 has 12 residues. Germline CDR1 reads SGHAT; CDR2 reads FQNNGV. V lost 5 bases and J lost 11, with 13 bases in between. Here the CDR3 reads CASSREGRQQFF. CDR3 bases: TGTGCCAGCAGCCGAGAGGGCCGCCAGCAGTTCTTC. The variable domain in full, with the rest retrieved from reference TRBV11-2 and TRBJ2-1, is EAGVAQSPRYKIIEKRQSVAFWCNPISGHATLYWYQQILGQGPKLLIQFQNNGVVDDSQLPKDRFSAERLKGVDSTLKIQPAKLEDSAVYLCASSREGRQQFFGPGTRLTVL.

This clone has only a few counts. The chain uses TRBV7-9 and TRBJ2-1; 8 nucleotides align to TRBD2. V shed 3 bases and J 5 bases; nucleotides not matched to a gene: 15. The CDR3 runs to 18 residues. Germline V gene lookup returns CDR1 SEHNR and CDR2 FQNEAQ (reference sequence). The CDR3 here is CASSLDEWGIAGHNEQFF. CDR3 in DNA: TGTGCCAGCAGCTTGGACGAGTGGGGGATAGCGGGGCACAATGAGCAGTTCTTC.